Listed below are T cell receptor beta chains from one sample, sequenced in a study of human T cells and chemical hapten exposure. MiXCR was run by TCRdb on the RACE reads, yielding one entry per CDR3 protein. The sample holds more than 110,000 distinct CDR3 sequences, about 12% seen once. Sequenced material: whole blood, taken in connection with sensitization to the hapten diphenylcyclopropenone (DPC). The source of these receptors is a woman in her forties or fifties with alopecia areata. Some clones in this sample may be carry-over from other donors' samples. Both conserved end residues are trimmed from each CDR3.

V	J	CDR3
TRBV9	TRBJ1-1	ASSVAAGLNTEAF
TRBV29-1	TRBJ2-6	SADTGSGANVLT
TRBV5-1	TRBJ2-2	ASSLSGRDTGELF
TRBV6-2/TRBV6-3	TRBJ1-1	ASTATQGGGAF
TRBV7-2	TRBJ2-7	ASSLDLISGHYEQY
TRBV5-6	TRBJ2-2	ASTRRAGVGTGELF
TRBV5-4	TRBJ2-3	ASSPGGGLTDTQY
TRBV11-3	TRBJ2-2	ASRPRGGELF
TRBV10-3	TRBJ2-1	AISVGSNEQF
TRBV3-1	TRBJ2-7	ASSPGQRQFYEQY
TRBV14	TRBJ2-1	ASSPQALGSNEQF
TRBV11-2	TRBJ1-2	ASSSGVWGSNYGYT
TRBV6-5	TRBJ2-7	ASSRTRSSYEQY
TRBV11-2	TRBJ2-5	ASSSGTSGKETQY
TRBV10-3	TRBJ1-3	AIKDSGSGNTIY
TRBV11-2	TRBJ2-1	ASSSSGSIREQF
TRBV25-1	TRBJ2-1	ASAGRTSGKYNEQF
TRBV29-1	TRBJ2-1	SVDRFLSSYNEQF
TRBV20-1	TRBJ2-7	SAAYKRAGGSYEQY
TRBV5-6	TRBJ1-4	ASSLEGRGREKLF
TRBV4-1	TRBJ1-5	ASSPRAGQAQH
TRBV29-1	TRBJ2-3	SVESTVGTDTQY
TRBV12-3/TRBV12-4	TRBJ1-5	ASTVQGIEQPQH
TRBV29-1	TRBJ1-2	SVWDTVNYGYT
TRBV9	TRBJ2-3	ATAERERGTQY
TRBV6-1	TRBJ2-2	ASSEGRLRGELF
TRBV9	TRBJ2-2	ASSGLAGGPQTGELF
TRBV3-1	TRBJ2-1	ASSQERARRAYEQF
TRBV5-1	TRBJ2-1	ASSLEESEQF
TRBV11-2	TRBJ2-1	ASSLGSEQF
TRBV4-3	TRBJ2-2	ASSQEDRGRTANTGELF
TRBV27	TRBJ1-5	ASSFEGLGQPQH
TRBV6-1	TRBJ2-6	ASRAGGSGANVLT
TRBV4-1	TRBJ1-5	ASSQADSNQPQH
TRBV9	TRBJ2-2	ASSVDQGLAGELF
TRBV5-5	TRBJ1-1	ASSLGGLNTEAF
TRBV4-1	TRBJ2-1	ASSQDSGSSYNEQF
TRBV6-5	TRBJ2-7	ASSYSSQGNEQY
TRBV28	TRBJ1-1	ASSLLDRWGTEAF
TRBV11-2	TRBJ2-3	ASSLRRKASTDTQY
TRBV7-9	TRBJ2-1	ASSRGTGDEQF
TRBV6-1	TRBJ2-1	ASSGTPPSRDEQF
TRBV7-9	TRBJ2-3	ASSPKGKADTQY
TRBV7-2	TRBJ2-7	ASSLGASGRGY
TRBV20-1	TRBJ2-5	SASVAEPQETQY
TRBV11-2	TRBJ2-1	ASSSRSSGGNEQF